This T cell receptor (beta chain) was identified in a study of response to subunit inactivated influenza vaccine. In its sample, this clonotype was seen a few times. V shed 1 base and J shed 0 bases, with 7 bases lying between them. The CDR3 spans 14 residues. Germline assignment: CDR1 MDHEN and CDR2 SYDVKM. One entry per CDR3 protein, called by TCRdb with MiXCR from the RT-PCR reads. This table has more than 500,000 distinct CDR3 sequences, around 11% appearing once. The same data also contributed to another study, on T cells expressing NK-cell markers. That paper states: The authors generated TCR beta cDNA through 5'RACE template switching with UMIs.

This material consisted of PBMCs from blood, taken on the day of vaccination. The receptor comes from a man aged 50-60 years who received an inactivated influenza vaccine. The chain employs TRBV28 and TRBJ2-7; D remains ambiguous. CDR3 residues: CASSLFAGSYEQYF. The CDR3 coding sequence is TGTGCCAGCAGTTTATTCGCCGGCTCCTACGAGCAGTACTTC.